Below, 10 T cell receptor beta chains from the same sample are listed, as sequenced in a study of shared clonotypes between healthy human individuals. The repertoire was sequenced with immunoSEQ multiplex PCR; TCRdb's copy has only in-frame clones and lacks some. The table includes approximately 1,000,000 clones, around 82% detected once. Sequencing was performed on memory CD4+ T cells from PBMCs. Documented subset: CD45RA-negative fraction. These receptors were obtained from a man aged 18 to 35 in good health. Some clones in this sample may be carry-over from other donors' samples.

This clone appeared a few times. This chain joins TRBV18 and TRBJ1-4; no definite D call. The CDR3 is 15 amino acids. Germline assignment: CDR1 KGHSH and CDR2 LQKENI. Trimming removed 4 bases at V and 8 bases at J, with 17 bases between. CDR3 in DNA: TGTGCCAGCTCACGAATCGGGAGAGCGGGCGAAAAACTGTTTTTT. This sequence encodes CASSRIGRAGEKLFF.

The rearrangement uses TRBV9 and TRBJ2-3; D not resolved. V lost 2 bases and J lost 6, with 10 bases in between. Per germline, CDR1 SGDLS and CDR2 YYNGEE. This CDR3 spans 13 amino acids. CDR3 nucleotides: TGTGCCAGCAGCGTCGACTTGTCGGATACGCAGTATTTT. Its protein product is CASSVDLSDTQYF.

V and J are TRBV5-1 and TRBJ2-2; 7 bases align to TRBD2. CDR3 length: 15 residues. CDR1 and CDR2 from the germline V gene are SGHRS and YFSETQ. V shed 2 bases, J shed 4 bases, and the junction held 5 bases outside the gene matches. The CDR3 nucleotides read TGCGCCAGCAGCTTATGGGAGGGGAGCACCGGGGAGCTGTTTTTT. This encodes CASSLWEGSTGELFF.

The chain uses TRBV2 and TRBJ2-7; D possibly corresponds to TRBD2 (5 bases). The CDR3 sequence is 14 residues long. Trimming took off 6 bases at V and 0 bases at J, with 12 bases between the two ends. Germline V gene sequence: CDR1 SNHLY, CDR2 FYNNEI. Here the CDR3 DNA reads TGTGCCAGCAGCCGAGGTGACTACTCCTACGAGCAGTACTTC. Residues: CASSRGDYSYEQYF.

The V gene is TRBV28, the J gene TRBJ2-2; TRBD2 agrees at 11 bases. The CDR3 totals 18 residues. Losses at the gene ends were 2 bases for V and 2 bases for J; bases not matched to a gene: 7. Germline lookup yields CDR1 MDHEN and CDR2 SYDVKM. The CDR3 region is CASSLPGLAVGNTGELFF. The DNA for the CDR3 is TGTGCCAGCAGTTTACCGGGACTAGCGGTGGGAAACACCGGGGAGCTGTTTTTT.

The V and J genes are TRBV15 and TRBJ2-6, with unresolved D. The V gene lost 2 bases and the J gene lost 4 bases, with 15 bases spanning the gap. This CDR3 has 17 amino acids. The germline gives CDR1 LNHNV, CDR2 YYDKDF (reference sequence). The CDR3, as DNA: TGTGCCACCAGCAGAACAGCTAGAGGCGAGGGGGCCAACGTCCTGACTTTC. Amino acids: CATSRTARGEGANVLTF. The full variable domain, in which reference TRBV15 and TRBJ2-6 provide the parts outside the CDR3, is DAMVIQNPRYQVTQFGKPVTLSCSQTLNHNVMYWYQQKSSQAPKLLFHYYDKDFNNEADTPDNFQSRRPNTSFCFLDIRSPGLGDTAMYLCATSRTARGEGANVLTFGAGSRLTVL.

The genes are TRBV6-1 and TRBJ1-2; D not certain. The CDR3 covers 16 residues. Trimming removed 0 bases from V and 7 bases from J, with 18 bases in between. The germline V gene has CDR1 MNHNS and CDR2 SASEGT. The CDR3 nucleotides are TGTGCCAGCAGTGAAGCGCCGGGGATTCCCCCTCGTGGCTACACCTTC. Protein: CASSEAPGIPPRGYTF.

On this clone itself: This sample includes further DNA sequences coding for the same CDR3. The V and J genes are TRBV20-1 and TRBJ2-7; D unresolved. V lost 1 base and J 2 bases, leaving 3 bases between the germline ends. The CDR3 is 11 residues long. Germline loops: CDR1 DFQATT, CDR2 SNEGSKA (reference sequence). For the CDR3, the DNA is TGCAGTGCTAGAGTCACCTACGAGCAGTACTTC. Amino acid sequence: CSARVTYEQYF.

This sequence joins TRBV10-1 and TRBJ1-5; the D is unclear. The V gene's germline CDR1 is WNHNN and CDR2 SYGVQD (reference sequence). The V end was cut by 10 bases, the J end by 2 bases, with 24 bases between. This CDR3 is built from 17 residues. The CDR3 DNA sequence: TGCGCCACCGGAAACCAAGAACAGATAGGAGGCAATCAGCCCCAGCATTTT. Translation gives CATGNQEQIGGNQPQHF.

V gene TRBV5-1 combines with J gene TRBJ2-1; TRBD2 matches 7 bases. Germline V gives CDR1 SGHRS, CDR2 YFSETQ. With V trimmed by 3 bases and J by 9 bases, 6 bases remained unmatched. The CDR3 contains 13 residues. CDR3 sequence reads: CASSWAGESEQFF. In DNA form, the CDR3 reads TGCGCCAGCAGCTGGGCGGGAGAGAGTGAGCAGTTCTTC.